The 8 T cell receptor beta chains in this list originate from one sample, sequenced in a study of T cells in localized non-small cell lung cancer. Here immunoSEQ multiplex PCR was the method, and the copy in TCRdb shows in-frame clones only, minus some. This table has around 1,500 clones, around a sixth appearing once. The sample consisted of normal lung tissue next to the tumor, taken before any cancer treatment. These receptors all come from a male donor at least 60 years old with stage III squamous cell lung carcinoma.

This clone is medium-sized. The gene calls are TRBV9 and TRBJ2-3; 8 bases map to TRBD2. After removal of 5 bases from V and 5 bases from J, the junction contained 13 bases not matched to a gene. The CDR3 has 16 amino acids. Germline loops: CDR1 SGDLS, CDR2 YYNGEE. The CDR3 loop is CASSDGGAGERDTQYF. The CDR3 nucleotides read TGTGCCAGCAGTGATGGGGGAGCGGGGGAGCGAGATACGCAGTATTTT. Looking up the rest from reference TRBV9 and TRBJ2-3 gives the full variable domain: DSGVTQTPKHLITATGQRVTLRCSPRSGDLSVYWYQQSLDQGLQFLIQYYNGEERAKGNILERFSAQQFPDLHSELNLSSLELGDSALYFCASSDGGAGERDTQYFGPGTRLTVL.

This clone qualifies as medium-sized. The genes are TRBV6-8 and TRBJ2-1, with TRBD1 matching over 8 bases. Germline CDR1 is MNHGY and CDR2 is SAAAGT. With V trimmed by 5 bases and J by 8 bases, 2 bases remained unmatched. The CDR3 runs to 12 residues. The CDR3 here is CASSPGGDEQFF. CDR3 DNA sequence: TGTGCCAGCAGTCCAGGGGGCGATGAGCAGTTCTTC.

This clone is large by share. Written as DNA, the CDR3 is TGTGCCAGCTCACTCGCCGGACAGAGAGTCTCTGGAAACACCATATATTTT. This sequence encodes CASSLAGQRVSGNTIYF. The J gene is TRBJ1-3, the V gene TRBV28; weak D call: TRBD1 (6 bases). The CDR3 consists of 17 residues. V was shortened by 8 bases and J by 0 bases, with 20 bases between the two germline ends. Germline V gives CDR1 MDHEN, CDR2 SYDVKM.

Within the sample, this clone is medium-sized. The V and J genes are TRBV11-3 and TRBJ2-3; D is uncertain. Germline values: CDR1 SGHNT, CDR2 YENEEA. The V end was cut by 3 bases, the J end by 0 bases, with 10 bases between. This CDR3 spans 15 amino acids. This CDR3 is CASSLLATSTDTQYF. CDR3 nucleotides: TGTGCCAGCAGCTTGCTCGCAACTAGCACAGATACGCAGTATTTT.

The J gene is TRBJ2-1, the V gene TRBV10-2, with TRBD2 matching 8 bases. With 1 base clipped from V and 6 bases from J, the junction kept 5 bases outside the gene matches. This CDR3 contains 15 residues. Germline assignment: CDR1 WSHSY and CDR2 SAAADI. The DNA for the CDR3 is TGCGCCAGCAGTGAGTTGGGACTAGTAGTCAATGAGCAGTTCTTC. Translated: CASSELGLVVNEQFF.

In this sample, this clone turned up a few times. This chain joins TRBV6-8 and TRBJ2-5; 14 bases align to TRBD2. The CDR3 has 15 amino acids. V lost 6 bases and J lost 7; bases outside the gene matches: 7. The V gene's germline CDR1 is MNHGY and CDR2 SAAAGT. The DNA for the CDR3 is TGTGCCAGCAGCCCCGGGACTAGCGGGGGATGGACCCAGTACTTC. Translating it yields CASSPGTSGGWTQYF.

CDR3 DNA sequence: TGTGCCAGCAGCCGCGGGGCTCTTGGCGGGACAGACCAAGAGACCCAGTACTTC. Its protein is CASSRGALGGTDQETQYF. The chain joins TRBV28 to TRBJ2-5; perhaps TRBD1 as D (7 bases). V dropped 6 bases and J dropped 0 bases, with 23 bases sitting between them. Germline loops: CDR1 MDHEN, CDR2 SYDVKM. The CDR3 runs to 18 residues.

This clone was seen more than once but under ten times. The genes are TRBV28 and TRBJ2-3; 8 bases are shared with TRBD2. Germline loops: CDR1 MDHEN, CDR2 SYDVKM. This CDR3 has 15 amino acids. With 5 bases clipped from V and 2 bases from J, the junction kept 6 bases outside the gene matches. The CDR3 protein is CASSRGGPPTDTQYF. CDR3 coding DNA: TGTGCCAGCAGTCGCGGGGGGCCCCCCACAGATACGCAGTATTTT. Together with reference TRBV28 and TRBJ2-3, the CDR3 gives the full variable domain: DVKVTQSSRYLVKRTGEKVFLECVQDMDHENMFWYRQDPGLGLRLIYFSYDVKMKEKGDIPEGYSVSREKKERFSLILESASTNQTSMYLCASSRGGPPTDTQYFGPGTRLTVL.